This T cell receptor (beta chain) was sequenced during a study of blood T cells in healthy people across ages. As for the study in general: In model experiments, template switching was able to capture about one barcoded beta molecule for every two T cells that were present. Findings and limits, study-wide: Age showed a roughly linear inverse relationship with TCR beta diversity per million T cells.

This CDR3 spans 17 amino acids. The germline CDR1 and CDR2 sequences are LGHNT and FRNRAP. The use of a sample-barcoded 5' primer and a J-beta primer mix characterized a second PCR of roughly 6 to 12 cycles. A template-switch adaptor containing 12 random nucleotides labeled each cDNA molecule. Via MiXCR, TCRdb re-called the 5' RACE reads, giving one row per CDR3 protein. The sample lists some 1.8 million distinct CDR3 sequences, about 39% seen once, with 20% to 25% in the top ten. As concerns this clonotype: Its specificity is not known. Mismatch with germline at one junction end may stem from a read error.

The sample consisted of blood. This receptor was obtained from a human donor in good health. The rearrangement links TRBV12-5 to TRBJ2-1, with TRBD2 as a possible D gene (5 bases). The DNA for the CDR3 is TGTACTAGTGGTCCAAGAGGGTCCACCCCCTGGTACAATGAGCAGTTCTTC. Its translation: CTSGPRGSTPWYNEQFF.